This T cell receptor (beta chain) comes out of a study of T cells in localized non-small cell lung cancer. The trim removed 3 bases at V and 8 bases at J, leaving 13 bases unmatched. Per the germline V gene, CDR1 is LNHDA and CDR2 is SQIVND (reference sequence). The CDR3 loop spans 16 amino acids. Worth noting for this clone: Its antigen is currently unknown.

Repertoires were generated with immunoSEQ multiplex PCR, while TCRdb's copy carries only in-frame clones and drops some. Of 30,000 to 40,000 clones in the sample, 75% to 90% are singletons; the top ten hold about 6%. Findings and caveats of the study: Greater T cell density in blood accompanied longer overall survival.

Sequenced here: peripheral blood mononuclear cells, sampled before any cancer treatment. The chain uses TRBV19 and TRBJ1-2, with 9 bases matching TRBD1. This receptor was identified in a male donor older than 55 with stage II lung adenocarcinoma. CDR3 nucleotides: TGTGCCAGTAGTATCCTGGGACAGGGCCGGTTAGGGGGCTACACCTTC. This encodes CASSILGQGRLGGYTF.